This T cell receptor (beta chain) is from a study of blood T cell repertoires in COVID-19. In the study overall: COVID-19 samples from acute and convalescent phases originated in the United States, Italy and Spain. Sample material is recorded as cDNA or gDNA derived from T cells, B-cell-depleted T cells, or PBMCs.

How the authors handled the data: From reference gene primer amplification, estimates of nucleated cell counts were derived. Sequencing used immunoSEQ multiplex PCR; TCRdb keeps in-frame clones, though not all of them. The DNA was the basis for D and trimming; V, J and clone size are from that table. The sample consists of roughly 120,000 clones, roughly 75% of them appearing once. Germline V gives CDR1 MNHEY, CDR2 SVGEGT. V dropped 3 bases and J dropped 8 bases, with 11 bases sitting between them. This CDR3 contains 13 residues. The gene calls are TRBV6-2 or TRBV6-3 and TRBJ2-1; a possible D gene is TRBD2 (5 bases). What was sequenced was peripheral blood. This TCR came from a human donor in a cohort sampled during active or convalescent COVID-19. The CDR3 sequence: CASSYEARDEQFF. CDR3 DNA: TGTGCCAGCAGTTATGAAGCGAGGGATGAGCAGTTCTTC.